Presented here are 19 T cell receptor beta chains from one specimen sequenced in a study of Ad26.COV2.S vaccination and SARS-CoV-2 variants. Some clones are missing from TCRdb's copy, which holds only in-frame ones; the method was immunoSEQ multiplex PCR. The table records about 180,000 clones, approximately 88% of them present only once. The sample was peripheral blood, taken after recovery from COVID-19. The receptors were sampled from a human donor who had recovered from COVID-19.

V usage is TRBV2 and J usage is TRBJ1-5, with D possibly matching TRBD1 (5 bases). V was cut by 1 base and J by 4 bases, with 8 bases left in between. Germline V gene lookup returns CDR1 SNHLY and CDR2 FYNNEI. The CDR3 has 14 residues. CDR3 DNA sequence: TGTGCCAGCAGTGAAGTTGCAGGGAATCAGCCCCAGCATTTT. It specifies CASSEVAGNQPQHF.

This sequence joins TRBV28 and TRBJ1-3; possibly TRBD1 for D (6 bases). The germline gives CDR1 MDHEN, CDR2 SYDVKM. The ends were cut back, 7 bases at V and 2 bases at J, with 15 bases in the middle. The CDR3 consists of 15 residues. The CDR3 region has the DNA TGTGCCAGCATCGCCCCGGACAGACCTGGAAACACCATATATTTT. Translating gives CASIAPDRPGNTIYF.

For the CDR3, the DNA is TGTGCCAGCAGTGATGAGGCAGGGGGAACCTTCGGGGAGACCCAGTACTTC. It encodes CASSDEAGGTFGETQYF. This chain uses TRBV2 with TRBJ2-5; the match to TRBD1 covers 7 bases. CDR1 and CDR2 (germline): SNHLY, FYNNEI. The CDR3 totals 17 residues. V was clipped by 3 bases and J by 5 bases; unmatched bases: 15.

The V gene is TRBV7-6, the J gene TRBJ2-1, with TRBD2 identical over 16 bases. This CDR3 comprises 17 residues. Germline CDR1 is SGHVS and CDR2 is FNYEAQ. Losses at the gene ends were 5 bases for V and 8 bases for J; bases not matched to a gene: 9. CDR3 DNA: TGTGCCAGCAGCCCTACCCCGGGGACTAGCGGGAGGGATGAGCAGTTCTTC. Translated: CASSPTPGTSGRDEQFF.

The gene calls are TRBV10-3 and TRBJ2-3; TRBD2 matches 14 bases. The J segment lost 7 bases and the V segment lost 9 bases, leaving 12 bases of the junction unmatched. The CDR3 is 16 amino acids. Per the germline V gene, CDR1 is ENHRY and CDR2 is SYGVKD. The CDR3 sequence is CAIAPGLAGVSYTQYF. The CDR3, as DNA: TGTGCCATAGCTCCGGGACTAGCGGGAGTTTCCTATACGCAGTATTTT.

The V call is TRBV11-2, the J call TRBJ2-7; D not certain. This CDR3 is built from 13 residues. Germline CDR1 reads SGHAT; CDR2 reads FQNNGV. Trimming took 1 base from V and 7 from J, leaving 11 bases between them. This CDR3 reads CASSLGVELEQYF. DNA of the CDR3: TGTGCCAGCAGCTTAGGCGTTGAGTTGGAGCAGTACTTC.

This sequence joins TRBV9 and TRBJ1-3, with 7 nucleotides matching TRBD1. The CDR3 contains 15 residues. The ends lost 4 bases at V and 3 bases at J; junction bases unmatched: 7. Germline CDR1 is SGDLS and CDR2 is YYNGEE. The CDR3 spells CASSPQGGLGNTIYF. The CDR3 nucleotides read TGTGCCAGCAGCCCTCAGGGGGGGCTTGGAAACACCATATATTTT.

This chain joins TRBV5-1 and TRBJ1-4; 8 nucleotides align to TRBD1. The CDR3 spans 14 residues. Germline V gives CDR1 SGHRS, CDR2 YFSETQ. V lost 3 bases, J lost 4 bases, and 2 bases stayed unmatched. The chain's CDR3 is CASSSTGVNEKLFF. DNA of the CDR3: TGCGCCAGCAGCTCGACAGGGGTTAATGAAAAACTGTTTTTT.

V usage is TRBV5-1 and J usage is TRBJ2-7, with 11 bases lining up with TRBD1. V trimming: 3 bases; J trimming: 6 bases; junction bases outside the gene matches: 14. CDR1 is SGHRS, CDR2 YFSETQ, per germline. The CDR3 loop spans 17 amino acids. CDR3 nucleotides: TGCGCCAGCAGCTCCCGCCGCTCGGGACAGGGGGTTAGCGAGCAGTACTTC. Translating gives CASSSRRSGQGVSEQYF. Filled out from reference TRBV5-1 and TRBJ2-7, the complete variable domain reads KAGVTQTPRYLIKTRGQQVTLSCSPISGHRSVSWYQQTPGQGLQFLFEYFSETQRNKGNFPGRFSGRQFSNSRSEMNVSTLELGDSALYLCASSSRRSGQGVSEQYFGPGTRLTVT.

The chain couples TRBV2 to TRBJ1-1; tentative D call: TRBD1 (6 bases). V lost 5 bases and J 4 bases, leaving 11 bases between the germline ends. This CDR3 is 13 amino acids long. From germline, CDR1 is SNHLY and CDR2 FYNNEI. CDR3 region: CASSPTGSTEAFF. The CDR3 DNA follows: TGTGCCAGCAGTCCCACAGGGAGCACTGAAGCTTTCTTT.

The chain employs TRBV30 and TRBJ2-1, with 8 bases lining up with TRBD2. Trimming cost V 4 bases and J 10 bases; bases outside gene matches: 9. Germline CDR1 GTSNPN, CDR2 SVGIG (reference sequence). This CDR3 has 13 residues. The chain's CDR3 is CAWNFRGGQEQFF. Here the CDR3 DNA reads TGTGCCTGGAACTTCCGGGGGGGCCAAGAGCAGTTCTTC.

The CDR3 DNA is TGTGCCAGCAGCCAAGCCGGGACTAGCGGGAACTACAATGAGCAGTTCTTC. Translated: CASSQAGTSGNYNEQFF. The chain combines TRBV4-2 with TRBJ2-1; 13 positions agree with TRBD2. The V segment lost 1 base and the J segment 3 bases; nucleotides outside the gene matches: 3. This CDR3 has 17 amino acids. The germline V gene encodes CDR1 LGHNA and CDR2 YNFKEQ.

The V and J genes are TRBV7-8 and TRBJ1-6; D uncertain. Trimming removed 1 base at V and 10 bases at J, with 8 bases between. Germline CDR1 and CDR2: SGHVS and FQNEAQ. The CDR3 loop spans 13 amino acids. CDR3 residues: CASSLDGSSPLHF. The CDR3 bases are TGTGCCAGCAGCTTAGACGGGTCCTCACCCCTCCACTTT.

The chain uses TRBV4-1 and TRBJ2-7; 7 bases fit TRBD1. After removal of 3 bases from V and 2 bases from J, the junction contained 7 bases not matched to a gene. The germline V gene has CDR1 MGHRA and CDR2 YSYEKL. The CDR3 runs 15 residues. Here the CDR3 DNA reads TGCGCCAGCAGCCATGCAGGGGGTTTCCCCTACGAGCAGTACTTC. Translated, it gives CASSHAGGFPYEQYF.

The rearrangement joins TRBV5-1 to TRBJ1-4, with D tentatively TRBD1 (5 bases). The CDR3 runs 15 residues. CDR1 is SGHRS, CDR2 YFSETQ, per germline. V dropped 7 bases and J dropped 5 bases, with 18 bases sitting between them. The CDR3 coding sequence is TGCGCCAGCCATCCCCACGGGGGTGGGAATGAAAAACTGTTTTTT. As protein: CASHPHGGGNEKLFF.

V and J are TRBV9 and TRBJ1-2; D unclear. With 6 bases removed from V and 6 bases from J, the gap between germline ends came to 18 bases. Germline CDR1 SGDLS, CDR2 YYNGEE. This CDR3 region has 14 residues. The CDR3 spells CASTTTPREDGYTF. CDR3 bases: TGTGCCAGCACCACCACCCCAAGGGAGGATGGCTACACCTTC.

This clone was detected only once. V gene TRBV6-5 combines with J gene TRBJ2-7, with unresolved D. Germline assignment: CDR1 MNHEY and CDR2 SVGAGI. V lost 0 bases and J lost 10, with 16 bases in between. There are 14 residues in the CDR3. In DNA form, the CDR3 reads TGTGCCAGCAGTTACTCCAAGTCGTCTCTCCGCCAGTACTTC. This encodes CASSYSKSSLRQYF.

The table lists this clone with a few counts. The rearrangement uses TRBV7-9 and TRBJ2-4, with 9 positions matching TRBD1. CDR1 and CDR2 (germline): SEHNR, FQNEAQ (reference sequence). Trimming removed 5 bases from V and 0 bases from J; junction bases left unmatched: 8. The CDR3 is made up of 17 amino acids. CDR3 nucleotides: TGTGCCAGCAGCAGGGGGGGACAGGGATTAGCCAAAAACATTCAGTACTTC. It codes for CASSRGGQGLAKNIQYF.

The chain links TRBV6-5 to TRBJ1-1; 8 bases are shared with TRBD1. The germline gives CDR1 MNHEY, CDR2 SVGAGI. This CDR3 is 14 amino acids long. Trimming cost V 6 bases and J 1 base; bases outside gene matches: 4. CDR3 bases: TGTGCCAGCAGACTCCAGGGGGCGAACACTGAAGCTTTCTTT. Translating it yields CASRLQGANTEAFF.